A single sample gave rise to the 32 T cell receptor beta chains below, sequenced in a study of shared T cell receptors in the human thymus. The data were produced by immunoSEQ multiplex PCR, yet TCRdb's version contains in-frame clones alone and is incomplete. Of approximately 730,000 clones detected, 70% to 90% appear once; the ten largest clones hold around 0.0099%. This sample was also put to use in a study of human thymus T cells.

The sample taken for sequencing was thymocytes. Receptors were obtained from a girl in the first two years of life with a congenital heart defect.

The chain is built from TRBV5-1 and TRBJ1-1; D unresolved. This CDR3 spans 15 amino acids. CDR1 and CDR2 from the germline V gene are SGHRS and YFSETQ. Trimming left V 6 bases short and J 12 bases short, with 27 bases between. The CDR3 nucleotides are TGCGCCAGCACCAAACCCGAGGAGGGCGCGCGGATCCCTTTCTTT. Protein sequence: CASTKPEEGARIPFF. The whole variable domain, filled in from reference TRBV5-1 and TRBJ1-1, reads KAGVTQTPRYLIKTRGQQVTLSCSPISGHRSVSWYQQTPGQGLQFLFEYFSETQRNKGNFPGRFSGRQFSNSRSEMNVSTLELGDSALYLCASTKPEEGARIPFFGQGTRLTVV.

The chain employs TRBV5-1 and TRBJ1-1, with D possibly matching TRBD1 (5 bases). The CDR3 length is 17 residues. V lost 0 bases and J lost 3, with 18 bases in between. Germline V gives CDR1 SGHRS, CDR2 YFSETQ. This chain's CDR3 is CASSLGTIFGNDTEAFF. CDR3 in DNA: TGCGCCAGCAGCTTGGGGACAATTTTTGGGAATGACACTGAAGCTTTCTTT.

The rearrangement links TRBV2 to TRBJ2-1; 12 bases map to TRBD1. Germline loops: CDR1 SNHLY, CDR2 FYNNEI. The ends lost 8 bases at V and 6 bases at J; junction bases unmatched: 23. The CDR3 contains 20 residues. Here the CDR3 DNA reads TGTGCCAGCGACACAACCGGGACAGGGGGCCGTAACCCCCCTGGCAATGAGCAGTTCTTC. Translation gives CASDTTGTGGRNPPGNEQFF.

V is TRBV5-8 and J is TRBJ2-7; TRBD2 matches 7 bases. The germline CDR1 and CDR2 sequences are SGHTS and YDEGEE. The CDR3 covers 15 residues. Unmatched junction bases numbered 11, after V lost 3 bases and J lost 5 bases. The CDR3 loop is CASSSGLPTSNEQYF. Here the CDR3 DNA reads TGTGCCAGCAGCTCGGGACTACCCACATCCAACGAGCAGTACTTC.

Points on this clone: The sample carries other DNA sequences with the same CDR3. This chain joins TRBV4-1 and TRBJ2-7, with D tentatively TRBD1 (6 bases). The germline CDR1 and CDR2 sequences are MGHRA and YSYEKL. V dropped 3 bases and J dropped 1 base, with 10 bases sitting between them. This CDR3 contains 14 residues. CDR3 in amino acids: CASSQEDRSYEQYF. In nucleotides, the CDR3 is TGCGCCAGCAGCCAGGAGGACAGATCCTACGAGCAGTACTTC.

The chain couples TRBV9 to TRBJ2-3; the D gene is possibly TRBD2 (7 bases). Germline CDR1 is SGDLS and CDR2 is YYNGEE. The CDR3 consists of 16 residues. V lost 0 bases to trimming and J lost 6 bases, with 17 bases between them. CDR3 bases: TGTGCCAGCAGCGTAGTCGGGGGGCACCCTAGGGATACGCAGTATTTT. It is translated as CASSVVGGHPRDTQYF.

This CDR3 is CASSPRPRGPNEKLFF. CDR3 sequence (DNA): TGTGCCAGCTCACCCCGACCCCGGGGTCCAAATGAAAAACTGTTTTTT. This chain uses TRBV18 with TRBJ1-4, with unresolved D. With 3 bases removed from V and 5 bases from J, the gap between germline ends came to 16 bases. Germline V gene sequence: CDR1 KGHSH, CDR2 LQKENI. This CDR3 spans 16 amino acids.

The chain couples TRBV5-1 to TRBJ2-2; 10 nucleotides agree with TRBD1. Germline V gene data show CDR1 as SGHRS and CDR2 as YFSETQ. With V trimmed by 7 bases and J by 0 bases, 3 bases remained unmatched. The CDR3 has 15 residues. CDR3 residues: CASCGQGANTGELFF. Written as DNA, the CDR3 is TGCGCCAGCTGCGGACAGGGGGCGAACACCGGGGAGCTGTTTTTT.

The rearrangement joins TRBV28 to TRBJ1-1, with 7 bases fitting TRBD1. This CDR3 has 13 residues. After removal of 8 bases from V and 2 bases from J, the junction contained 5 bases not matched to a gene. The germline V gene encodes CDR1 MDHEN and CDR2 SYDVKM. The CDR3 nucleotides are TGTGCCAGCCTAAACAGGGGTAACACTGAAGCTTTCTTT. This codes for CASLNRGNTEAFF.

This chain joins TRBV12-5 and TRBJ2-1; 11 nucleotides match TRBD2. In germline, CDR1 is LGHNT, CDR2 FRNRAP. Trimming removed 5 bases from V and 4 bases from J; junction bases left unmatched: 13. The CDR3 totals 18 residues. CDR3: CASGTRSTSGGLYNEQFF. CDR3 sequence (DNA): TGTGCTAGTGGTACTAGATCTACTAGCGGGGGACTATACAATGAGCAGTTCTTC.

V is TRBV7-8 and J is TRBJ2-3; D ambiguous. Germline V gene data show CDR1 as SGHVS and CDR2 as FQNEAQ. This CDR3 has 17 residues. V lost 4 bases, J lost 2 bases, and 19 bases lay in between. CDR3 amino acids: CASSSEGNTVLTDTQYF. In nucleotides, the CDR3 is TGTGCCAGCAGCTCCGAAGGAAACACAGTACTCACAGATACGCAGTATTTT.

The rearrangement uses TRBV6-4 and TRBJ2-1, with D tentatively TRBD2 (5 bases). Trimming stripped 6 bases from V and 9 bases from J, with 9 bases between. CDR1 and CDR2 from the germline V gene are MRHNA and SNTAGT. The CDR3 is 11 amino acids. The CDR3 here is CASSSGVEQFF. As DNA, the CDR3 is TGTGCCAGCAGCTCCGGGGTTGAGCAGTTCTTC.

The CDR3 DNA reads TGTGCCAGCAGTCCAAGCGGTGACGGCGTCGAGCAGTACTTC. Translation gives CASSPSGDGVEQYF. V is TRBV4-2 and J is TRBJ2-7; possible D gene TRBD2, 5 bases. There are 14 residues in the CDR3. V was trimmed by 6 bases and J by 6 bases, leaving 18 bases between them. Germline CDR1 and CDR2: LGHNA and YNFKEQ.

CDR3 in amino acids: CASSRDSWRSTEAFF. As DNA, the CDR3 is TGTGCCAGCAGCCGGGACAGCTGGCGGTCCACTGAAGCTTTCTTT. The rearrangement joins TRBV6-5 to TRBJ1-1; 7 positions match TRBD1. Germline CDR1 MNHEY, CDR2 SVGAGI. The CDR3 loop spans 15 amino acids. The V and J ends lost 6 bases and 4 bases, in that order; junction bases with no gene match: 11.

In this sample, this clone turned up once. The V and J genes are TRBV19 and TRBJ1-5, with TRBD1 matching 7 bases. CDR1 is LNHDA and CDR2 is SQIVND in the germline V gene (reference sequence). With 2 bases clipped from V and 4 bases from J, the junction kept 8 bases outside the gene matches. The CDR3 sequence is 16 residues long. The CDR3 DNA is TGTGCCAGTAGTATACTCAGGACACAGGGGAATCAGCCCCAGCATTTT. It translates to CASSILRTQGNQPQHF.

The chain combines TRBV28 with TRBJ2-3; a possible D gene is TRBD2 (6 bases). In germline, CDR1 is MDHEN, CDR2 SYDVKM. The CDR3 runs 14 residues. Trimming removed 6 bases at V and 3 bases at J, with 13 bases between. For the CDR3, the DNA is TGTGCCAGCAGCCGGGACTTCCTAACAGATACGCAGTATTTT. This gives the protein CASSRDFLTDTQYF.

The J gene is TRBJ2-4, the V gene TRBV5-1; 7 bases are a match to TRBD1. The ends lost 0 bases at V and 8 bases at J; junction bases unmatched: 17. Per germline, CDR1 SGHRS and CDR2 YFSETQ. The CDR3 runs 18 residues. This CDR3 reads CASSLGFRTGSHADIQYF. DNA of the CDR3: TGCGCCAGCAGCTTGGGTTTCAGGACAGGCAGTCACGCTGACATTCAGTACTTC.

The chain employs TRBV10-1 and TRBJ1-1; 12 bases map to TRBD1. CDR1 is WNHNN and CDR2 is SYGVQD in the germline V gene (reference sequence). The CDR3 extends over 16 amino acids. J gave up 7 bases and V 0 bases, and 6 bases lay outside the gene matches. The CDR3 sequence is CASSESRGQGANEAFF. CDR3 sequence (DNA): TGCGCCAGCAGTGAGTCTCGGGGACAGGGGGCAAATGAAGCTTTCTTT.

The V and J genes are TRBV27 and TRBJ1-1; the match to TRBD1 covers 9 bases. The CDR3 has 14 amino acids. The germline gives CDR1 MNHEY, CDR2 SMNVEV (reference sequence). The V segment lost 5 bases and the J segment 4 bases; nucleotides outside the gene matches: 5. CDR3 DNA sequence: TGTGCCAGCAGTGACAGGGGGATAGGCACTGAAGCTTTCTTT. It yields the protein CASSDRGIGTEAFF.

A word on this clone: The junction shows a germline mismatch at one end, possibly a read error. The chain couples TRBV6-1 to TRBJ1-2; maybe TRBD1 (6 bases). CDR3 length: 13 residues. Per the germline V gene, CDR1 is MNHNS and CDR2 is SASEGT. CDR3 sequence (DNA): TGTGCCAGCAGCCCCCGGGACAACTATGGCCACACCTTC. The encoded protein is CASSPRDNYGHTF.

Notes on this clone: Other nucleotide sequences in the sample specify the same CDR3. This chain uses TRBV4-1 with TRBJ1-2; 7 bases map to TRBD1. The germline CDR1 and CDR2 sequences are MGHRA and YSYEKL. The CDR3 is made up of 15 amino acids. With V trimmed by 3 bases and J by 4 bases, 8 bases remained unmatched. CDR3 amino acids: CASSQERQGSYGYTF. The CDR3, as DNA: TGCGCCAGCAGCCAGGAACGACAGGGAAGCTATGGCTACACCTTC.

This chain connects TRBV28 to TRBJ1-6, with D maybe TRBD1 (6 bases). The CDR3 has 21 residues. CDR1 and CDR2 from the germline V gene are MDHEN and SYDVKM. Trimming cost V 1 base and J 7 bases, with 29 bases left between them. The CDR3 sequence: CASSLSDMPLGRGIGNSPLHF. DNA for the CDR3: TGTGCCAGCAGTTTATCTGATATGCCCCTGGGGAGGGGGATAGGAAATTCACCCCTCCACTTT.

The V call is TRBV5-4, the J call TRBJ2-2, with D unresolved. With 0 bases removed from V and 0 bases from J, the gap between germline ends came to 9 bases. The CDR3 consists of 16 residues. The germline V gene encodes CDR1 SGHNT and CDR2 YYREEE (reference sequence). Here the CDR3 reads CASSLGRTANTGELFF. In DNA form, the CDR3 reads TGTGCCAGCAGCTTGGGGAGAACCGCGAACACCGGGGAGCTGTTTTTT.

The CDR3 region is CSARDNEQYF. As DNA, the CDR3 is TGCAGTGCTAGAGATAACGAGCAGTACTTC. The chain links TRBV20-1 to TRBJ2-7; D unresolved. Germline V CDR1 and CDR2: DFQATT, SNEGSKA (reference sequence). V gave up 0 bases and J gave up 5 bases, with 2 bases separating them. The CDR3 consists of 10 residues.

Points on this clone: Other DNA variants within this sample encode the same CDR3. The V call is TRBV27, the J call TRBJ1-6, with D unresolved. Germline loops: CDR1 MNHEY, CDR2 SMNVEV (reference sequence). This CDR3 is built from 12 residues. The V and J ends lost 6 bases and 6 bases respectively, with 6 bases between them. This CDR3 is CASSLSNSPLHF. CDR3 in DNA: TGTGCCAGCAGCCTAAGTAATTCACCCCTCCACTTT.

The chain carries TRBV5-8 and TRBJ2-1, with a weak D call TRBD1 (8 bases). V gave up 3 bases and J gave up 7 bases, with 17 bases separating them. The CDR3 is 15 amino acids. From germline, CDR1 is SGHTS and CDR2 YDEGEE. CDR3 coding DNA: TGTGCCAGCAGCTGCACGACAGGGGAGGGTAATGAGCAGTTCTTC. Its protein product is CASSCTTGEGNEQFF.

V is TRBV6-6 and J is TRBJ1-2, with a weak D call TRBD1 (5 bases). This CDR3 is built from 16 residues. Germline CDR1 is MNHNY and CDR2 is SVGAGI (reference sequence). Trimming shortened V by 0 bases and J by 4 bases, and 15 bases separated the two germline ends. The CDR3 reads CASSYSGPGWSYGYTF. The CDR3 DNA reads as TGTGCCAGCAGTTACTCGGGTCCAGGGTGGAGCTATGGCTACACCTTC.

DNA for the CDR3: TGTGCCGCACGGCAAAACCTAGAGAACGAGCAGTACTTC. Its translation: CAARQNLENEQYF. The rearrangement joins TRBV6-1 to TRBJ2-7; D gene uncertain. Germline CDR1 and CDR2: MNHNS and SASEGT. The CDR3 sequence is 13 residues long. The ends were cut back, 11 bases at V and 5 bases at J, with 19 bases in the middle.

This clone appeared a single time. V usage is TRBV2 and J usage is TRBJ1-2; tentative D call: TRBD1 (6 bases). Germline CDR1 is SNHLY and CDR2 is FYNNEI. V lost 0 bases to trimming and J lost 4 bases, with 12 bases between them. The CDR3 length is 15 residues. CDR3: CASSEADRGAYGYTF. The CDR3, as DNA: TGTGCCAGCAGTGAAGCGGACAGAGGAGCCTATGGCTACACCTTC. The full variable domain, in which reference TRBV2 and TRBJ1-2 provide the parts outside the CDR3, is EPEVTQTPSHQVTQMGQEVILRCVPISNHLYFYWYRQILGQKVEFLVSFYNNEISEKSEIFDDQFSVERPDGSNFTLKIRSTKLEDSAMYFCASSEADRGAYGYTFGSGTRLTVV.

As to this clone: This same CDR3 is encoded by further DNA sequences in the sample. V is TRBV4-1 and J is TRBJ1-6; 7 positions match TRBD1. The V gene end was trimmed by 0 bases and the J gene end by 9 bases; junction bases not matched to a gene: 5. This CDR3 region has 15 residues. Germline lookup yields CDR1 MGHRA and CDR2 YSYEKL. CDR3 bases: TGCGCCAGCAGCCAAGAAGGAGGGGGCGGTTCACCCCTCCACTTT. Protein sequence: CASSQEGGGGSPLHF.

This chain uses TRBV9 with TRBJ1-1; TRBD1 matches 7 bases. The CDR3 is 14 residues long. Germline V gene lookup returns CDR1 SGDLS and CDR2 YYNGEE. Trimming at V came to 3 bases and at J to 4 bases, leaving 6 bases not matched to a gene. In DNA form, the CDR3 reads TGTGCCAGCAGCGCAGACAGGGTGAGCACTGAAGCTTTCTTT. This gives the protein CASSADRVSTEAFF.

The chain is built from TRBV5-5 and TRBJ2-1; D uncertain. CDR3 length: 11 amino acids. CDR1 and CDR2 from the germline V gene are SGHKS and YYEKEE (reference sequence). Trimming pared 5 bases from V and 8 bases from J, leaving 8 bases between. DNA for the CDR3: TGTGCCAGCAGTTGCCCAGATGAGCAGTTCTTC. Translating it yields CASSCPDEQFF.